These T cell receptor beta chains were read from a single sample in a study of cytomegalovirus exposure and HLA in healthy donors. Sequencing was performed with immunoSEQ multiplex PCR; in TCRdb, only in-frame clones are kept and a portion is missing. The sample includes 150,000 or so clones, roughly four fifths seen only once; the top ten take about 3%. The sample was PBMCs. The source of these receptors is a man aged 35-49 years in good health and CMV-seropositive. Each CDR3 is given with its conserved first and last residue. Each record gives: J gene, D gene, clone size, V gene, CDR3 DNA, CDR3 protein. A D gene is named only where the DNA matches it firmly. Rows give clone size only sometimes, using once, few, many, or a class for an expanded clone.

TRBJ2-7,TRBD2,NA,TRBV7-9,TGTGCCAGCAGCTTCTCTACTAGCGGGAGGGCCTACGAGCAGTACTTC,CASSFSTSGRAYEQYF
TRBJ2-7,TRBD2,many,TRBV19,TGTGCCAGTAGTATTCGCTCGGGGACTAGCGGGAGTTACGAGCAGTACTTC,CASSIRSGTSGSYEQYF
TRBJ2-7,TRBD1,few,TRBV4-2,TGTGCCAGCAGCCATTCCGGGACAGACTCCTACGAGCAGTACTTC,CASSHSGTDSYEQYF
TRBJ2-7,TRBD1,NA,TRBV9,TGTGCCAGCAGCGTAGGGACGACAGGGGGCCGTTACGAGCAGTACTTC,CASSVGTTGGRYEQYF
TRBJ1-2,NA,NA,TRBV28,TGTGCCAGCAGTTTAAGAAGGACACTTTATGGCTACACCTTC,CASSLRRTLYGYTF
TRBJ2-7,NA,NA,TRBV11-2,TGTGCCAGCAGCTTAGGGCAGGGCATGGGCGAGCAGTACTTC,CASSLGQGMGEQYF
TRBJ2-2,TRBD2,NA,TRBV27,TGTGCCAGCAGTGAACTAGCGGGAAGGAACACCGGGGAGCTGTTTTTT,CASSELAGRNTGELFF
TRBJ2-7,TRBD2,few,TRBV27,TGTGCCAGCAGTTTTGGACTAGCGGGTTTCTACGAGCAGTACTTC,CASSFGLAGFYEQYF
TRBJ2-7,TRBD2,NA,TRBV19,TGTGCCAGTAGTATCGTCGCGACTAGCGGGAGGGATAGCTACGAGCAGTACTTC,CASSIVATSGRDSYEQYF
TRBJ2-1,NA,NA,TRBV28,TGTGCCAGCACATCTAGGCCCTGGGAGCAGTTCTTC,CASTSRPWEQFF
TRBJ1-1,NA,NA,TRBV5-1,TGCGCCAGCAGCTTGGGACACAGGGATTTCACTGAAGCTTTCTTT,CASSLGHRDFTEAFF
TRBJ1-1,NA,NA,TRBV6-1,TGTGCCAGCAGTCAGATGAACACTGAAGCTTTCTTT,CASSQMNTEAFF
TRBJ2-2,TRBD1,few,TRBV6-5,TGTGCCAGCAGTTATATCAGGACAGGGTTAACCGGGGAGCTGTTTTTT,CASSYIRTGLTGELFF
TRBJ1-3,TRBD1,few,TRBV4-3,TGCGCCAGCAGCCAAAAACAGGGGGCAAATGGAAACACCATATATTTT,CASSQKQGANGNTIYF
TRBJ1-2,NA,NA,TRBV18,TGTGCCAGCTCACCGGGGAGTGACGGCAACTATGGCTACACCTTC,CASSPGSDGNYGYTF
TRBJ1-1,NA,NA,TRBV9,TGTGCCAGCAGCGTAGAAGAGGTCGGACTGAAGAACACTGAAGCTTTCTTT,CASSVEEVGLKNTEAFF
TRBJ1-4,NA,few,TRBV5-4,TGTGCCAGCAGCTTGACGATTGCTTTAGGAGCTGCAGAAAAACTGTTTTTT,CASSLTIALGAAEKLFF
TRBJ1-1,NA,NA,TRBV23-1,TGCGCCAGCAGTCATTTTAATGCCCGAAGGGGAAATACTGAAGCTTTCTTT,CASSHFNARRGNTEAFF
TRBJ2-1,TRBD2,NA,TRBV27,TGTGCCAGCAGTCAGGTTAGCGGGAGACTGTCGGACAATGAGCAGTTCTTC,CASSQVSGRLSDNEQFF
TRBJ2-3,NA,NA,TRBV16,TGTGCCAGCAGCCAGGGCAGCCCACGGGATACGCAGTATTTT,CASSQGSPRDTQYF
TRBJ2-1,NA,NA,TRBV21-1,TGTGCCAGCAGCAAACAGACGGGAGAAGGCGATGAGCAGTTCTTC,CASSKQTGEGDEQFF
TRBJ1-5,TRBD1,NA,TRBV6-6,TGTGCCAGCAGGACAGGGCGAGATCAGCCCCAGCATTTT,CASRTGRDQPQHF
TRBJ2-1,TRBD2,once,TRBV30,TGTGCCTGGAGTGTACTGGCGGGAGGCGATGAGCAGTTCTTC,CAWSVLAGGDEQFF
TRBJ1-1,NA,NA,TRBV30,TGTGCCTGGGGGCGGGGGGACATGAACACTGAAGCTTTCTTT,CAWGRGDMNTEAFF
TRBJ1-2,NA,once,TRBV5-6,TGTGCCAGCAGCTCCATGGGCGGGGACACCTTC,CASSSMGGDTF
TRBJ2-1,TRBD2,once,TRBV9,TGTGCCAGCAGCGTTTACGCGGGAGCCTACAATGAGCAGTTCTTC,CASSVYAGAYNEQFF
TRBJ2-7,TRBD1,NA,TRBV18,TGTGCCAGCTCACCACAAGCCAGGGGGCATGGCGAGCAGTACTTC,CASSPQARGHGEQYF
TRBJ2-7,NA,NA,TRBV19,TGTGCCAGTAGTATAACCGGCCCTCTGGAGGGGATGGTCGAGCAGTACTTC,CASSITGPLEGMVEQYF
TRBJ1-1,TRBD1,NA,TRBV6-6,TGTGCCAGCAGTTCGGGACAGGGGAACACTGAAGCTTTCTTT,CASSSGQGNTEAFF